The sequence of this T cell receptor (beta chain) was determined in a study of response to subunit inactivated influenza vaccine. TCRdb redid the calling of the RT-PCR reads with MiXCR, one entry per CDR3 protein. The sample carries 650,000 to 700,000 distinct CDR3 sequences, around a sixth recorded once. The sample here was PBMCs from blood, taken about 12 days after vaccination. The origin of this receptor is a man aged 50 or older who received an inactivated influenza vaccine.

The CDR3 bases are TGTGCCAGCAGTCCCCGCCAGCGGGGCACCACAGATACGCAGTATTTT. This gives the protein CASSPRQRGTTDTQYF. The chain employs TRBV27 and TRBJ2-3; 7 bases are a match to TRBD2. Germline V gene data show CDR1 as MNHEY and CDR2 as SMNVEV (reference sequence). The J segment lost 2 bases and the V segment lost 5 bases, leaving 10 bases of the junction unmatched. The CDR3 sequence is 16 residues long.